This TCR beta chain was sequenced for a study of T cell clones after liver transplantation. Background on the study: Samples came from ITN030ST, which attempted immunosuppression withdrawal within 2 years of liver transplantation. At least one year of complete immunosuppression withdrawal without enzymes over twice normal defined tolerance.

Concerning this clone itself: Its antigen is still unknown.

This table comes from immunoSEQ multiplex PCR, and its TCRdb copy is limited to in-frame clones, with some not included. The table has some 11,000 clones, 70% to 75% seen once; the top ten hold about a quarter. Study results and caveats: The donor-reactive repertoire was only partly measurable in a couple of subjects, lacking donor cells.

Germline CDR1 is MNHEY and CDR2 is SVGAGI. The CDR3 runs to 15 residues. V shed 0 bases and J 4 bases; nucleotides not matched to a gene: 0. The clonotype originates from a human patient who received a liver transplant. Some T cells may be the graft donor's. The V call is TRBV6-5, the J call TRBJ2-2, with 9 bases matching TRBD2. Sequences were derived from CD4+ T cells from blood, sampled nearly 33 months after liver transplant. DNA for the CDR3: TGTGCCAGCAGTTACTCTAGCGGGAGCACCGGGGAGCTGTTTTTT. This sequence encodes CASSYSSGSTGELFF.